Sequencing of this T cell receptor beta chain was carried out in a study of T cell responses to AZD1222 COVID-19 vaccine. Study-wide findings and caveats: Nearly half of the spike-specific TCRs reportedly recognize variant regions that carry no mutations. Mostly white British, mostly female donors; authors suggested clonal diversity may be underestimated.

Of note for this clone: Antigen unknown.

The length of the CDR3 is 16 residues. Germline CDR1 MRHNA, CDR2 SNTAGT. Deletions cut 0 bases from V and 4 bases from J, with 13 bases between. The assay was immunoSEQ multiplex PCR, and TCRdb's table has in-frame clones only and misses some. Of about 120,000 clones in the sample, 70% to 90% are singletons; the top ten hold 9.4%. The rearrangement joins TRBV6-4 to TRBJ2-1, with a weak D call TRBD2 (6 bases). This specimen consisted of peripheral blood, obtained on day 0 of AZD1222 vaccination. This TCR was recovered from an adult in good health. CDR3 nucleotides: TGTGCCAGCAGTGACTCGACTAGATTTGAGTACAATGAGCAGTTCTTC. The encoded protein is CASSDSTRFEYNEQFF.